This T cell receptor (beta chain) was profiled in a study of T cells in Graves' hyperthyroidism and ophthalmopathy. This CDR3 is 15 amino acids long. Germline lookup yields CDR1 GTSNPN and CDR2 SVGIG (reference sequence). The ends were cut back, 0 bases at V and 4 bases at J, with 10 bases in the middle. With duration under 3 months, ophthalmopathy was active: Clinical Activity Score at least 3, NOSPECS at least 4. Pregnant or lactating patients were excluded, as were those with uncontrolled infection or other autoimmune disease. This clonotype has just a few counts. Its antigen is not identified. Study outcomes and limitations: A model using 13 V-J features told ophthalmopathy apart from stable hyperthyroidism. Clonotypes that were expanded in thyroid above 0.001 mostly appeared in blood too.

Template material for amplifying TCR beta CDR3 regions consisted of RNA transcripts. The study used the HTBI primer set for a first-round RT-PCR of the TCR CDR3. MiXCR, applied by TCRdb to the multiplex PCR reads, yields one record per CDR3 protein. The top ten clones hold 4.3% of a sample with 640,000 or so distinct CDR3 sequences, 14% to 15% of them seen once. This chain connects TRBV30 to TRBJ2-6; D remains ambiguous. Input material: blood. The receptor comes from a woman aged 40-49 years with Graves' ophthalmopathy. CDR3 in amino acids: CAWSVAGPGANVLTF. DNA of the CDR3: TGTGCCTGGAGTGTAGCCGGGCCCGGGGCCAACGTCCTGACTTTC.